Sequencing of this T cell receptor beta chain was carried out in a study of T cells in Graves' hyperthyroidism and ophthalmopathy. General study points: Most thyroid clonotypes expanded above 0.001 were also detected in blood.

The study excluded patients with uncontrolled infection, other autoimmune disease, pregnancy or lactation. Fresh 10 ml peripheral blood yielded PBMCs. Amplification of TCR beta CDR3 regions was performed using RNA transcripts as template. The HTBI set primed first-round TCR CDR3 RT-PCR. TCRdb ran MiXCR on the multiplex PCR reads and lists one entry per CDR3 protein. The repertoire has fewer than 450,000 distinct CDR3 sequences, approximately 17% of them found once; the top ten carry 35% to 50%. Remarks on this clonotype: Its antigen remains unidentified.

In germline, CDR1 is SGHVS, CDR2 FQNEAQ. This CDR3 contains 13 residues. V lost 6 bases, J lost 1 base, and 9 bases lay in between. Source material: blood. The genes are TRBV7-8 and TRBJ1-1; no reliable D call. This clonotype was sampled from a man between 18 and 35 years old with Graves' ophthalmopathy. CDR3 DNA: TGTGCCAGCAGAATCCCAGGGAACACTGAAGCTTTCTTT. It codes for CASRIPGNTEAFF.